Listed here are 23 T cell receptor beta chains from one sample, sequenced in a study of blood T cell repertoires in COVID-19. The method was immunoSEQ multiplex PCR; TCRdb's version includes in-frame clones alone and lacks a portion of them. Seen here are approximately 210,000 clones, around 89% observed once, and the top ten hold 1.7%. The specimen sequenced was peripheral blood. Every receptor here comes from a man in his 70s with acute or convalescent COVID-19.

The V and J genes are TRBV3-1 (or the pseudogene TRBV3-2) and TRBJ2-5, with TRBD1 identical over 7 bases. The J segment lost 2 bases and the V segment lost 4 bases, leaving 4 bases of the junction unmatched. Germline CDR1 and CDR2: LGHDT and YNNKEL (reference sequence). This CDR3 has 14 residues. DNA of the CDR3: TGTGCCAGCAGCCGGGGGACAGTTCAAGAGACCCAGTACTTC. Encoded protein: CASSRGTVQETQYF.

The V and J genes are TRBV5-5 and TRBJ2-7; D remains unclear. V was pared by 4 bases and J by 6 bases, with 14 bases between. The CDR3 sequence is 13 residues long. Germline V lookup: CDR1 SGHKS, CDR2 YYEKEE (reference sequence). CDR3 sequence reads: CASSPRDIGEQYF. In nucleotides, the CDR3 is TGTGCCAGCAGCCCAAGAGACATCGGCGAGCAGTACTTC.

The chain links TRBV7-9 to TRBJ1-2, with D perhaps TRBD1 (5 bases). Trimming took 5 bases from V and 0 from J, leaving 16 bases between them. CDR1 is SEHNR and CDR2 is FQNEAQ in the germline V gene (reference sequence). The CDR3 extends over 16 amino acids. CDR3 sequence reads: CASSPSSGKTNYGYTF. In DNA, the CDR3 is TGTGCCAGCAGCCCATCATCAGGGAAAACTAACTATGGCTACACCTTC.

This clone was picked up one time. The chain employs TRBV5-1 and TRBJ2-5; 7 nucleotides agree with TRBD1. The J segment lost 0 bases and the V segment lost 7 bases, leaving 3 bases of the junction unmatched. Per the germline V gene, CDR1 is SGHRS and CDR2 is YFSETQ. The CDR3 is 13 amino acids. The CDR3 coding sequence is TGCGCCAGCCTAGGGACAGACCAAGAGACCCAGTACTTC. This gives the protein CASLGTDQETQYF.

CDR3 in DNA: TGTGCCAGCAGCCAAGCTAGCTGGGGGGGACAGGCCTTCATGGGCACTGAAGCTTTCTTT. It translates to CASSQASWGGQAFMGTEAFF. The chain employs TRBV3-1 (or the pseudogene TRBV3-2) and TRBJ1-1; 8 bases map to TRBD1. V dropped 1 base and J dropped 4; count of bases not matched to a gene: 20. Per the germline V gene, CDR1 is LGHDT and CDR2 is YNNKEL (reference sequence). The CDR3 runs to 20 residues.

The chain is built from TRBV4-1 and TRBJ1-5; a weak D match, TRBD1 (6 bases). The germline V gene has CDR1 MGHRA and CDR2 YSYEKL. V was pared by 2 bases and J by 0 bases, with 14 bases between. This CDR3 comprises 17 residues. The CDR3 DNA sequence: TGCGCCAGCAGCCAACCCCAGCTGACAGGTAGCAATCAGCCCCAGCATTTT. Its translation: CASSQPQLTGSNQPQHF.

This chain uses TRBV29-1 with TRBJ2-3, with 8 nucleotides matching TRBD1. There are 13 residues in the CDR3. V lost 7 bases to trimming and J lost 2 bases; unmatched junction nucleotides: 5. In germline, CDR1 is SQVTM, CDR2 ANQGSEA. The CDR3 spells CSDRDRNTDTQYF. CDR3 sequence (DNA): TGCAGCGACCGGGACAGGAACACAGATACGCAGTATTTT.

This chain uses TRBV24-1 with TRBJ2-1, with 7 bases that match TRBD1. V lost 3 bases and J lost 2; bases outside the gene matches: 9. CDR3 length: 17 amino acids. Germline lookup yields CDR1 KGHDR and CDR2 SFDVKD. CDR3 sequence: CATSDPSGGVTYNEQFF. CDR3 sequence (DNA): TGTGCCACCAGTGATCCTTCAGGGGGAGTTACCTACAATGAGCAGTTCTTC.

The chain joins TRBV3-1 (or the pseudogene TRBV3-2) to TRBJ1-1; no reliable D call. The germline CDR1 and CDR2 sequences are LGHDT and YNNKEL (reference sequence). V was pared by 4 bases and J by 6 bases, with 12 bases between. This CDR3 is built from 13 residues. CDR3 nucleotides: TGTGCCAGCAGCCTCCTACAGAATGCTGAAGCTTTCTTT. Protein sequence: CASSLLQNAEAFF.

The CDR3 loop is CATSSERAPGANVLTF. The CDR3 DNA is TGTGCCACCAGCAGTGAGCGGGCCCCGGGGGCCAACGTCCTGACTTTC. The chain couples TRBV15 to TRBJ2-6, with D possibly being TRBD2 (6 bases). In germline, CDR1 is LNHNV, CDR2 YYDKDF (reference sequence). There are 16 residues in the CDR3. The V and J ends lost 3 bases and 4 bases respectively, with 13 bases between them.

The chain employs TRBV7-8 and TRBJ2-7, with TRBD1 matching over 10 bases. CDR3 length: 18 residues. Losses at the gene ends were 2 bases for V and 7 bases for J; bases not matched to a gene: 17. Germline CDR1 is SGHVS and CDR2 is FQNEAQ. Written as DNA, the CDR3 is TGTGCCAGCAGCTTAACGCTCCTGCTCCGGGACAGGGGTGGGGAGCAGTACTTC. This gives the protein CASSLTLLLRDRGGEQYF. Together with reference TRBV7-8 and TRBJ2-7, the CDR3 gives the full variable domain: GAGVSQSPRYKVAKRGQDVALRCDPISGHVSLFWYQQALGQGPEFLTYFQNEAQLDKSGLPSDRFFAERPEGSVSTLKIQRTQQEDSAVYLCASSLTLLLRDRGGEQYFGPGTRLTVT.

The V gene is TRBV5-4, the J gene TRBJ2-2; 7 bases map to TRBD2. Germline CDR1 is SGHNT and CDR2 is YYREEE (reference sequence). With 6 bases clipped from V and 7 bases from J, the junction kept 15 bases outside the gene matches. The CDR3 has 16 residues. CDR3 in amino acids: CASTPPGGRGDGELFF. The CDR3 nucleotides are TGTGCCAGCACCCCCCCCGGCGGGAGAGGGGACGGGGAGCTGTTTTTT.

The CDR3 bases are TGCAGCGTTGAAGAGATGACAGGGGCTAACTATGGCTACACCTTC. Amino acids: CSVEEMTGANYGYTF. The V gene is TRBV29-1, the J gene TRBJ1-2; 8 bases map to TRBD1. With V trimmed by 0 bases and J by 0 bases, 3 bases remained unmatched. The CDR3 length is 15 residues. Germline CDR1 and CDR2: SQVTM and ANQGSEA. Supplemented by reference TRBV29-1 and TRBJ1-2, the full variable domain reads SAVISQKPSRDICQRGTSLTIQCQVDSQVTMMFWYRQQPGQSLTLIATANQGSEATYESGFVIDKFPISRPNLTFSTLTVSNMSPEDSSIYLCSVEEMTGANYGYTFGSGTRLTVV.

The chain links TRBV7-6 to TRBJ2-3; maybe TRBD1 (6 bases). Germline loops: CDR1 SGHVS, CDR2 FNYEAQ. The CDR3 has 16 residues. Trimming cost V 0 bases and J 5 bases, with 15 bases left between them. Here the CDR3 reads CASSLAEGGDLDTQYF. The DNA of the CDR3 is TGTGCCAGCAGCTTAGCCGAAGGGGGAGACCTAGATACGCAGTATTTT.

The V and J genes are TRBV11-3 and TRBJ2-7; 13 bases line up with TRBD2. V was clipped by 1 base and J by 6 bases; unmatched bases: 18. CDR3 size: 20 residues. Germline CDR1 is SGHNT and CDR2 is YENEEA. The CDR3 loop reads CASSLGYELAGGPDASEQYF. CDR3 in DNA: TGTGCCAGCAGCTTAGGGTACGAACTAGCGGGAGGGCCAGATGCCTCCGAGCAGTACTTC.

The chain carries TRBV3-1 (or the pseudogene TRBV3-2) and TRBJ2-3; TRBD2 matches at 9 bases. This CDR3 has 13 amino acids. In germline, CDR1 is LGHDT, CDR2 YNNKEL (reference sequence). Trimming at V came to 2 bases and at J to 9 bases, leaving 3 bases not matched to a gene. CDR3 in amino acids: CASSQPSGITQYF. The CDR3 nucleotides are TGTGCCAGCAGCCAACCTAGCGGGATCACGCAGTATTTT.

The chain recombines TRBV7-2 with TRBJ2-3, with TRBD2 matching over 13 bases. V trimming: 5 bases; J trimming: 3 bases; junction bases outside the gene matches: 14. CDR3 length: 19 amino acids. The V gene's germline CDR1 is SGHTA and CDR2 FQGNSA. The CDR3 loop reads CASSPRTSGRVKMTDTQYF. The CDR3, as DNA: TGTGCCAGCAGCCCCAGAACTAGCGGGAGGGTTAAAATGACAGATACGCAGTATTTT.

The J gene is TRBJ2-1, the V gene TRBV11-2, with D possibly matching TRBD1 (6 bases). V shed 2 bases and J shed 5 bases, with 13 bases lying between them. CDR3 length: 15 amino acids. Germline V lookup: CDR1 SGHAT, CDR2 FQNNGV. The CDR3 nucleotides are TGTGCCAGCAGCTTATACGGACAGAGTAACAATGAGCAGTTCTTC. This encodes CASSLYGQSNNEQFF.

The chain couples TRBV19 to TRBJ1-1, with 9 bases matching TRBD1. The CDR3 covers 16 residues. The germline V gene has CDR1 LNHDA and CDR2 SQIVND (reference sequence). Unmatched junction bases numbered 9, after V lost 7 bases and J lost 0 bases. In nucleotides, the CDR3 is TGTGCCAGTAATAGTCCCGGGACAGGGATGAACACTGAAGCTTTCTTT. Encoded protein: CASNSPGTGMNTEAFF. The full variable domain, its missing parts supplied by reference TRBV19 and TRBJ1-1, is DGGITQSPKYLFRKEGQNVTLSCEQNLNHDAMYWYRQDPGQGLRLIYYSQIVNDFQKGDIAEGYSVSREKKESFPLTVTSAQKNPTAFYLCASNSPGTGMNTEAFFGQGTRLTVV.

The chain joins TRBV14 to TRBJ1-6, with D possibly TRBD1 on 5 matching bases. CDR3 length equals 15 residues. Germline loops: CDR1 SGHDN, CDR2 FVKESK. V was cut by 2 bases and J by 4 bases, with 9 bases left in between. This chain's CDR3 is CASSQNQGYNSPLHF. CDR3 sequence (DNA): TGTGCCAGCAGCCAAAATCAGGGTTATAATTCACCCCTCCACTTT.

V gene TRBV6-1 combines with J gene TRBJ2-1; 8 bases are a match to TRBD2. The length of the CDR3 is 16 residues. Germline trimming cut 1 base from V and 7 bases from J; bases unmatched to any gene: 9. CDR1 and CDR2 (germline): MNHNS, SASEGT. The CDR3 bases are TGTGCCAGCAGTGAAGAGGTCGGGAGGGTCGGTAATGAGCAGTTCTTC. Translating it yields CASSEEVGRVGNEQFF.

This chain uses TRBV28 with TRBJ2-2; unclear D gene. The germline V gene encodes CDR1 MDHEN and CDR2 SYDVKM. The CDR3 runs to 14 residues. Trimming left V 6 bases short and J 4 bases short, with 12 bases between. The CDR3 loop is CASSLPGFTGELFF. CDR3 DNA: TGTGCCAGCAGCCTTCCCGGGTTCACCGGGGAGCTGTTTTTT.

This clone has only a few counts. The CDR3: CASSGLGLVQETQYF. CDR3 nucleotide sequence: TGTGCCAGCAGTGGGTTAGGACTAGTTCAAGAGACCCAGTACTTC. This chain connects TRBV2 to TRBJ2-5; TRBD2 aligns across 7 bases. This CDR3 comprises 15 residues. V gave up 4 bases and J gave up 2 bases; unmatched junction bases: 7. CDR1 is SNHLY, CDR2 FYNNEI, per germline.